The entry below describes one T cell receptor (beta chain). Its antigen is still unknown. Every patient was untreated before thyroid surgery. From the PCR reads, TCRdb re-called clones with MiXCR. In the table there are 7,300 or so clones, 25% to 30% of which are singletons. The data belong to a study of metastatic and nonmetastatic thyroid tumors. About the research overall: Samples came from malignant and benign thyroid patients, and repertoires were compared across blood and tumor or nodule tissue.

Study-wide findings and caveats: Reports indicated that malignant thyroid tumors showed significantly higher TCR beta diversity than benign nodules did, in blood and tumor.

Material: adjacent normal tissue. The TCR sequence derives from a female donor with papillary thyroid cancer or a benign thyroid nodule (not recorded which). Some clones in this sample may be carry-over from other donors' samples.

The CDR3 sequence is CASSYSSGNKQFF. DNA for the CDR3: TGTGCCAGCAGTTACTCATCTGGGAATAAGCAGTTCTTC. The V gene is TRBV6-2 or TRBV6-3, the J gene TRBJ2-1; D gene uncertain. Looked up from germline, CDR1 is MNHEY and CDR2 is SVGEGT. The V end lost 0 bases, the J end lost 11 bases, and 11 bases lay between the germline ends. This CDR3 region has 13 residues.